A single sample is the source of the 11 T cell receptor beta chains below, sequenced in a study of identical twins. TCRdb processed the 5' RACE reads anew with MiXCR; each CDR3 protein has one entry. Of about 340,000 distinct CDR3 sequences in the sample, approximately 13% were seen once. This same sample was also taken into another study, of yellow fever vaccine responses in identical twins.

The sample was CD8+ T cells sorted from blood. The receptors derive from a woman between 18 and 30 years old in good health.

This chain's CDR3 is CASSYGGAGQETQYF. In nucleotides, the CDR3 is TGTGCCAGCAGTTACGGAGGGGCGGGGCAAGAGACCCAGTACTTC. V gene TRBV6-2 or TRBV6-3 combines with J gene TRBJ2-5; D might be TRBD2 (6 bases). CDR1 and CDR2 from the germline V gene are MNHEY and SVGEGT. V was pared by 2 bases and J by 2 bases, with 12 bases between. The CDR3 sequence is 15 residues long.

The chain joins TRBV5-1 to TRBJ1-2; 7 nucleotides match TRBD1. The CDR3 runs to 15 residues. With 0 bases clipped from V and 4 bases from J, the junction kept 6 bases outside the gene matches. From germline, CDR1 is SGHRS and CDR2 YFSETQ. The CDR3 here is CASSLDRGLGYGYTF. The CDR3 DNA follows: TGCGCCAGCAGCTTGGACAGGGGTCTTGGCTATGGCTACACCTTC.

This clonotype appeared a few times. DNA for the CDR3: TGTGCCAGCACCCCCCTGGGGGGACAATACGAGCAGTACTTC. It is translated as CASTPLGGQYEQYF. The chain combines TRBV27 with TRBJ2-7; TRBD1 or TRBD2 may be the D gene (6 bases each). The length of the CDR3 is 14 residues. Germline V CDR1 and CDR2: MNHEY, SMNVEV (reference sequence). The V end lost 7 bases, the J end lost 4 bases, and 17 bases lay between the germline ends.

CDR3 sequence: CASSEDVSLAGVYYNEQFF. In nucleotides, the CDR3 is TGTGCCAGCAGTGAAGATGTGTCGTTAGCGGGAGTGTACTACAATGAGCAGTTCTTC. The chain is built from TRBV2 and TRBJ2-1, with 9 bases identical to TRBD2. This CDR3 spans 19 amino acids. Germline values: CDR1 SNHLY, CDR2 FYNNEI. V lost 1 base, J lost 3 bases, and 13 bases stayed unmatched.

A single count supports this clonotype. This sequence joins TRBV27 and TRBJ2-1; 9 nucleotides line up with TRBD2. V was pared by 5 bases and J by 8 bases, with 10 bases of the junction left unmatched. Looked up from germline, CDR1 is MNHEY and CDR2 is SMNVEV (reference sequence). The CDR3 has 15 residues. The CDR3 here is CASSLTGTSFDEQFF. Written as DNA, the CDR3 is TGTGCCAGCAGTCTCACCGGGACTAGCTTCGATGAGCAGTTCTTC.

This clonotype is a singleton in its sample. The V call is TRBV9, the J call TRBJ2-1, with 8 bases that match TRBD2. This CDR3 has 14 amino acids. The J segment lost 5 bases and the V segment lost 3 bases, leaving 4 bases of the junction unmatched. Germline values: CDR1 SGDLS, CDR2 YYNGEE. The CDR3 region has the DNA TGTGCCAGCAGCGGACTAGCGAGGAACAATGAGCAGTTCTTC. Protein sequence: CASSGLARNNEQFF.

Concerning this clonotype itself: One end of the junction is discordant with germline, which a read error may explain. The chain couples TRBV4-1 to TRBJ2-2, with 8 positions matching TRBD2. The CDR3 is 15 amino acids. Germline V gives CDR1 MGHRA, CDR2 YSYEKL. The CDR3 coding sequence is TGCGCCAGCACGTACTCAACTAGCGGCACCGGGGTGCTGTTTTTT. Its protein product is CASTYSTSGTGVLFF.

Only a few counts were recorded for this clonotype. This sequence joins TRBV7-9 and TRBJ2-2, with D perhaps TRBD2 (6 bases). The germline gives CDR1 SEHNR, CDR2 FQNEAQ (reference sequence). CDR3 length: 14 amino acids. V dropped 3 bases and J dropped 4 bases, with 9 bases sitting between them. In nucleotides, the CDR3 is TGTGCCAGCAGCTTTTCGGGAGTCACCGGGGAGCTGTTTTTT. It yields the protein CASSFSGVTGELFF.

This clonotype was recorded a few times. V is TRBV9 and J is TRBJ2-1; the match to TRBD2 covers 8 bases. The germline CDR1 and CDR2 sequences are SGDLS and YYNGEE. The V gene end was trimmed by 3 bases and the J gene end by 7 bases; junction bases not matched to a gene: 3. This CDR3 is 13 amino acids long. The CDR3 loop reads CASSAGLGNEQFF. The DNA of the CDR3 is TGTGCCAGCAGCGCGGGACTAGGGAATGAGCAGTTCTTC.

This clonotype has more than one count but fewer than ten. The J gene is TRBJ2-1, the V gene TRBV10-2; D is unclear. CDR1 is WSHSY, CDR2 SAAADI, per germline. The CDR3 sequence is 12 residues long. Trimming removed 3 bases at V and 10 bases at J, with 10 bases between. The CDR3 protein is CASSDLVEEQFF. For the CDR3, the DNA is TGCGCCAGCAGTGACCTCGTGGAAGAGCAGTTCTTC.

A few counts support this clonotype. The chain employs TRBV3-1 and TRBJ2-1; TRBD1 is a possible D gene (6 bases). Trimming cost V 1 base and J 2 bases, with 12 bases left between them. From germline, CDR1 is LGHDT and CDR2 YNNKEL (reference sequence). The CDR3 contains 16 residues. This chain's CDR3 is CASSQGGRLTYNEQFF. The DNA of the CDR3 is TGTGCCAGCAGCCAAGGGGGGCGGCTTACCTACAATGAGCAGTTCTTC.